These 28 T cell receptor beta chains share one sample of origin, sequenced in a study of blood T cell repertoires in COVID-19. Libraries were prepared by immunoSEQ multiplex PCR; TCRdb keeps only in-frame clonotypes and omits some of them. The sample lists fewer than 15,000 clones, around 83% seen once, with around 32% in the top ten. Input material: peripheral blood. Receptors were obtained from a man in his fifties or sixties with active COVID-19.

The chain has TRBV2 and TRBJ2-5; the match to TRBD2 covers 11 bases. CDR3 length equals 15 residues. The V and J ends lost 3 bases and 4 bases, in that order; junction bases with no gene match: 4. Germline CDR1 reads SNHLY; CDR2 reads FYNNEI. The CDR3 here is CASSDETSGRETQYF. In DNA, the CDR3 is TGTGCCAGCAGTGACGAAACTAGCGGGAGAGAGACCCAGTACTTC. Variable domain in full (rest from reference TRBV2 and TRBJ2-5): EPEVTQTPSHQVTQMGQEVILRCVPISNHLYFYWYRQILGQKVEFLVSFYNNEISEKSEIFDDQFSVERPDGSNFTLKIRSTKLEDSAMYFCASSDETSGRETQYFGPGTRLLVL.

V is TRBV4-1 and J is TRBJ1-1; no clear D gene. CDR1 is MGHRA, CDR2 YSYEKL, per germline. The CDR3 sequence is 13 residues long. V dropped 1 base and J dropped 8 bases, with 11 bases sitting between them. CDR3 sequence reads: CASSQATVYEAFF. DNA for the CDR3: TGCGCCAGCAGCCAAGCAACAGTTTACGAAGCTTTCTTT.

The chain has TRBV7-9 and TRBJ1-3; D gene ambiguous. Trimming removed 1 base from V and 0 bases from J, with 7 bases in between. Per germline, CDR1 SEHNR and CDR2 FQNEAQ (reference sequence). The CDR3 consists of 15 residues. In nucleotides, the CDR3 is TGTGCCAGCAGCTTAGGACCTAGCTCTGGAAACACCATATATTTT. Translating it yields CASSLGPSSGNTIYF.

V gene TRBV7-9 combines with J gene TRBJ1-3; 8 nucleotides match TRBD1. Trimming took 6 bases from V and 3 from J; bases not matched to a gene: 7. The CDR3 length is 15 residues. Per germline, CDR1 SEHNR and CDR2 FQNEAQ (reference sequence). The CDR3 nucleotides are TGTGCCAGCAGTTTTCCGACAGGGGATGGAAACACCATATATTTT. Residues: CASSFPTGDGNTIYF. Using reference TRBV7-9 and TRBJ1-3 for the parts outside the CDR3, the full variable domain is DTGVSQNPRHKITKRGQNVTFRCDPISEHNRLYWYRQTLGQGPEFLTYFQNEAQLEKSRLLSDRFSAERPKGSFSTLEIQRTEQGDSAMYLCASSFPTGDGNTIYFGEGSWLTVV.

J is TRBJ2-1 and V is TRBV7-9, with D possibly matching TRBD2 (5 bases). V dropped 7 bases and J dropped 4 bases, with 17 bases sitting between them. Germline CDR1 reads SEHNR; CDR2 reads FQNEAQ (reference sequence). The CDR3 is 15 amino acids. The CDR3: CASTRPDGNYNEQFF. In DNA, the CDR3 is TGTGCCAGCACTCGTCCCGACGGGAATTACAATGAGCAGTTCTTC. Combining the CDR3 with reference TRBV7-9 and TRBJ2-1 gives the whole variable domain DTGVSQNPRHKITKRGQNVTFRCDPISEHNRLYWYRQTLGQGPEFLTYFQNEAQLEKSRLLSDRFSAERPKGSFSTLEIQRTEQGDSAMYLCASTRPDGNYNEQFFGPGTRLTVL.

The chain joins TRBV6-5 to TRBJ2-5, with D perhaps matching TRBD2 (6 bases). This CDR3 has 16 residues. In germline, CDR1 is MNHEY, CDR2 SVGAGI. V lost 4 bases and J lost 4, with 19 bases in between. Here the CDR3 reads CASSSGAGTGRETQYF. DNA for the CDR3: TGTGCCAGCAGTTCCGGCGCGGGGACGGGTCGAGAGACCCAGTACTTC.

The genes are TRBV2 and TRBJ2-7; weak D call: TRBD1 (7 bases). There are 14 residues in the CDR3. Germline values: CDR1 SNHLY, CDR2 FYNNEI. V lost 8 bases and J 3 bases, leaving 17 bases between the germline ends. CDR3 coding DNA: TGTGCCAGCGGGGAGGACAGGTTAAACTACGAGCAGTACTTC. As protein: CASGEDRLNYEQYF. The whole variable domain, remainder taken from reference TRBV2 and TRBJ2-7, is EPEVTQTPSHQVTQMGQEVILRCVPISNHLYFYWYRQILGQKVEFLVSFYNNEISEKSEIFDDQFSVERPDGSNFTLKIRSTKLEDSAMYFCASGEDRLNYEQYFGPGTRLTVT.

The rearrangement links TRBV16 to TRBJ2-5; D is undetermined. The CDR3 contains 13 residues. V lost 4 bases and J 5 bases, leaving 11 bases between the germline ends. Germline CDR1 reads KGHSY; CDR2 reads FQNENV. CDR3 sequence reads: CASSPMGMETQYF. The CDR3, as DNA: TGTGCCAGCAGCCCCATGGGCATGGAGACCCAGTACTTC. Looking up the rest from reference TRBV16 and TRBJ2-5 gives the full variable domain: GEEVAQTPKHLVRGEGQKAKLYCAPIKGHSYVFWYQQVLKNEFKFLISFQNENVFDETGMPKERFSAKCLPNSPCSLEIQATKLEDSAVYFCASSPMGMETQYFGPGTRLLVL.

The chain combines TRBV4-1 with TRBJ2-3, with D possibly being TRBD1 (5 bases). The CDR3 has 15 residues. The germline V and J ends were trimmed by 1 base and 2 bases, with 10 bases remaining between them. Germline-derived CDR1 and CDR2 are MGHRA and YSYEKL. The CDR3 sequence: CASSQGPTDTDTQYF. CDR3 coding DNA: TGCGCCAGCAGCCAAGGGCCGACAGACACAGATACGCAGTATTTT.

The V call is TRBV7-6, the J call TRBJ2-1; D perhaps matches TRBD2 (6 bases). The CDR3 covers 22 residues. The V gene lost 1 base and the J gene lost 2 bases, with 30 bases spanning the gap. Germline values: CDR1 SGHVS, CDR2 FNYEAQ. The CDR3 spells CASSLGGAIGGRRRKAYNEQFF. CDR3 coding DNA: TGTGCCAGCAGCTTAGGCGGGGCAATTGGGGGGAGGCGCCGAAAGGCCTACAATGAGCAGTTCTTC.

The rearrangement uses TRBV4-1 and TRBJ2-1; TRBD2 matches at 13 bases. V was clipped by 4 bases and J by 10 bases; unmatched bases: 7. The CDR3 runs to 15 residues. The germline V gene encodes CDR1 MGHRA and CDR2 YSYEKL. CDR3 sequence (DNA): TGCGCCAGCAGCCCCTGGACTAGCGGGAGCGGGGAGCAGTTCTTC. Translation: CASSPWTSGSGEQFF.

This sequence joins TRBV6-5 and TRBJ2-6, with D perhaps matching TRBD2 (5 bases). V lost 2 bases to trimming and J lost 0 bases, with 5 bases between them. The CDR3 runs 15 residues. The germline CDR1 and CDR2 sequences are MNHEY and SVGAGI. The DNA of the CDR3 is TGTGCCAGCAGTTACGGAGGCTCTGGGGCCAACGTCCTGACTTTC. Its protein product is CASSYGGSGANVLTF.

The gene calls are TRBV7-9 and TRBJ2-7; TRBD2 agrees at 10 bases. V shed 7 bases, J shed 3 bases, and the junction held 6 bases outside the gene matches. Per the germline V gene, CDR1 is SEHNR and CDR2 is FQNEAQ (reference sequence). This CDR3 has 14 amino acids. The CDR3 DNA is TGTGCCAGCAATAGCGGGAGGCTCGACTACGAGCAGTACTTC. As protein: CASNSGRLDYEQYF. The whole variable domain, filled in from reference TRBV7-9 and TRBJ2-7, reads DTGVSQNPRHKITKRGQNVTFRCDPISEHNRLYWYRQTLGQGPEFLTYFQNEAQLEKSRLLSDRFSAERPKGSFSTLEIQRTEQGDSAMYLCASNSGRLDYEQYFGPGTRLTVT.

This clone has just one count. The J gene is TRBJ2-2, the V gene TRBV9, with 12 bases aligning to TRBD2. The CDR3 is 19 residues long. After removal of 4 bases from V and 4 bases from J, the junction contained 14 bases not matched to a gene. Per the germline V gene, CDR1 is SGDLS and CDR2 is YYNGEE. CDR3 amino acids: CASSPPSFRTSGATGELFF. The CDR3, as DNA: TGTGCCAGCAGCCCCCCCAGCTTCCGGACTAGCGGGGCCACCGGGGAGCTGTTTTTT.

J is TRBJ2-7 and V is TRBV4-2, with TRBD2 as a possible D gene (6 bases). Germline CDR1 and CDR2: LGHNA and YNFKEQ. The CDR3 has 16 amino acids. V lost 0 bases to trimming and J lost 1 base, with 13 bases between them. The CDR3 DNA reads as TGTGCCAGCAGCCAAGATTTTCCAGGAGGGTCCTACGAGCAGTACTTC. Translation: CASSQDFPGGSYEQYF.

By proportion, this clone is medium-sized (0.01 to 0.1%). The CDR3 DNA follows: TGCGCCAGCAGCCAAGCTCCGGGACAGGCACTCGAGCAGTACTTC. The encoded protein is CASSQAPGQALEQYF. The gene calls are TRBV4-1 and TRBJ2-7; 8 bases map to TRBD1. V was pared by 1 base and J by 6 bases, with 8 bases of the junction left unmatched. The CDR3 runs to 15 residues. The germline gives CDR1 MGHRA, CDR2 YSYEKL.

The chain joins TRBV7-9 to TRBJ1-3; no firm D call. There are 17 residues in the CDR3. V was cut by 2 bases and J by 4 bases, with 18 bases left in between. CDR1 and CDR2 from the germline V gene are SEHNR and FQNEAQ (reference sequence). The CDR3 here is CASSLPQIDPSGNTIYF. The CDR3 region has the DNA TGTGCCAGCAGCTTACCACAGATCGACCCCTCCGGAAACACCATATATTTT.

V usage is TRBV5-6 and J usage is TRBJ2-5; D gene uncertain. Trimming cost V 5 bases and J 0 bases, with 5 bases left between them. Germline-derived CDR1 and CDR2 are SGHDT and YYEEEE. This CDR3 contains 12 residues. As DNA, the CDR3 is TGTGCCAGCAGTCAGGACCAAGAGACCCAGTACTTC. Encoded protein: CASSQDQETQYF.

The chain couples TRBV11-2 to TRBJ2-2; 12 positions match TRBD2. This CDR3 has 19 residues. Germline values: CDR1 SGHAT, CDR2 FQNNGV. The trim removed 1 base at V and 1 base at J, leaving 7 bases unmatched. The CDR3 DNA reads as TGTGCCAGCAGCTTAGGAACTAGCGGGAGGATGATGAACACCGGGGAGCTGTTTTTT. Amino acids: CASSLGTSGRMMNTGELFF.

V is TRBV7-6 and J is TRBJ2-3; TRBD2 matches 10 bases. The CDR3 loop spans 15 amino acids. Germline CDR1 is SGHVS and CDR2 is FNYEAQ. V lost 0 bases and J lost 4; bases outside the gene matches: 1. The CDR3 here is CASSLATSGSDTQYF. The CDR3, as DNA: TGTGCCAGCAGCTTAGCGACTAGCGGGTCAGATACGCAGTATTTT.

The rearrangement joins TRBV12-3 or TRBV12-4 to TRBJ2-2; D gene ambiguous. This CDR3 is built from 13 residues. V lost 6 bases, J lost 4 bases, and 9 bases lay in between. The CDR3 sequence: CASSPSSTGELFF. The CDR3 region has the DNA TGTGCCAGCAGCCCGTCCAGCACCGGGGAGCTGTTTTTT.

The chain uses TRBV27 and TRBJ1-5, with 10 bases lining up with TRBD1. The length of the CDR3 is 13 residues. The V segment lost 6 bases and the J segment 6 bases; nucleotides outside the gene matches: 2. Germline V gives CDR1 MNHEY, CDR2 SMNVEV (reference sequence). In nucleotides, the CDR3 is TGTGCCAGCAGGGGGACAGGGGCTCAGCCCCAGCATTTT. Its translation: CASRGTGAQPQHF.

V usage is TRBV19 and J usage is TRBJ1-5; D possibly corresponds to TRBD1 (6 bases). Germline assignment: CDR1 LNHDA and CDR2 SQIVND (reference sequence). The CDR3 extends over 15 amino acids. Trimming removed 2 bases from V and 1 base from J, with 9 bases in between. CDR3: CASSIRDTSNQPQHF. The CDR3 coding sequence is TGTGCCAGTAGTATACGGGACACCAGCAATCAGCCCCAGCATTTT.

This chain joins TRBV24-1 and TRBJ1-4, with no clear D. Trimming cost V 9 bases and J 1 base, with 8 bases left between them. The CDR3 sequence is 13 residues long. The germline CDR1 and CDR2 sequences are KGHDR and SFDVKD. Here the CDR3 reads CATRGETNEKLFF. As DNA, the CDR3 is TGTGCCACCCGGGGAGAAACTAATGAAAAACTGTTTTTT.

This clone appeared once. This chain links TRBV7-2 with TRBJ2-7, with D maybe TRBD1 (6 bases). The V gene lost 3 bases and the J gene lost 3 bases, with 15 bases spanning the gap. The CDR3 runs 15 residues. Germline CDR1 reads SGHTA; CDR2 reads FQGNSA. CDR3 sequence reads: CASSFEQGTYYEQYF. CDR3 in DNA: TGTGCCAGCAGCTTTGAGCAGGGGACATACTACGAGCAGTACTTC.

The chain joins TRBV29-1 to TRBJ2-1; 10 bases match TRBD1. Per the germline V gene, CDR1 is SQVTM and CDR2 is ANQGSEA. The CDR3 contains 18 residues. V was clipped by 6 bases and J by 0 bases; unmatched bases: 14. This chain's CDR3 is CSVMGGQGPGRSYNEQFF. The CDR3 nucleotides are TGCAGCGTGATGGGGGGACAGGGGCCGGGGCGCTCCTACAATGAGCAGTTCTTC.

The rearrangement uses TRBV27 and TRBJ1-2, with TRBD1 as a possible D gene (5 bases). V lost 5 bases and J lost 3, with 13 bases in between. From germline, CDR1 is MNHEY and CDR2 SMNVEV (reference sequence). The CDR3 length is 14 residues. The CDR3 nucleotides are TGTGCCAGCAGTAAGACAGAGGACGACTATGGCTACACCTTC. Its protein product is CASSKTEDDYGYTF.

The rearrangement joins TRBV9 to TRBJ2-7, with 11 bases matching TRBD2. V lost 0 bases, J lost 2 bases, and 1 base stayed unmatched. This CDR3 is built from 15 residues. Germline-derived CDR1 and CDR2 are SGDLS and YYNGEE. The CDR3 DNA reads TGTGCCAGCAGCGTAGGACTAGCGGGAACCTACGAGCAGTACTTC. Protein: CASSVGLAGTYEQYF.